This T cell receptor (beta chain) was recovered during a study of cytomegalovirus exposure and HLA in healthy donors. The wider study: Earlier, 150 million to 200 million T cells were analyzed, and 117 million unique TCR beta sequences were found among them. Clustering assigned around 77% of the approximately 370 genotyped donors to the Caucasian-associated ancestry cluster.

The V gene lost 3 bases and the J gene lost 4 bases, with 9 bases spanning the gap. Germline values: CDR1 MRHNA, CDR2 SNTAGT. CDR3 size: 14 residues. Researchers ran the PCR with 60 Vbeta and 13 Jbeta primers. Methods used by the authors: Some 9.9 million shared chains were among approximately 80 million unique TCR beta chains counted in a later analysis. Only in-frame clones appear in the TCRdb table, and some are missing; sequencing was by immunoSEQ multiplex PCR. D and trimming come from the DNA, and the V and J calls and clone size come from that table. The data show more than 150,000 clones, more than 70% seen once.

The clonotype was recovered from a girl aged 10-17 years in good health and CMV-seropositive. Sequencing was carried out using PBMCs. V gene TRBV6-4 combines with J gene TRBJ2-2; D ambiguous. In nucleotides, the CDR3 is TGTGCCAGCAGTGAGTACAGTGGCACCGGGGAGCTGTTTTTT. Its protein is CASSEYSGTGELFF.